These 24 T cell receptor beta chains originate from one sample sequenced in a study of blood T cell repertoires in COVID-19. The table came from immunoSEQ multiplex PCR; TCRdb's copy has only in-frame clones and leaves some out. Of over 30,000 clones listed, about 74% were seen once; the top ten hold 16%. The specimen sequenced was peripheral blood. The receptors stem from a human donor in a cohort sampled during active COVID-19.

The V call is TRBV11-2, the J call TRBJ2-3, with 7 bases lining up with TRBD2. CDR1 is SGHAT, CDR2 FQNNGV, per germline. The ends lost 5 bases at V and 0 bases at J; junction bases unmatched: 11. CDR3 length equals 17 residues. CDR3 amino acids: CASSGAGTTSSTDTQYF. CDR3 nucleotide sequence: TGTGCCAGCAGCGGAGCCGGGACTACATCTAGCACAGATACGCAGTATTTT.

A few counts support this clone. The rearrangement uses TRBV6-7 and TRBJ1-2; possible D gene TRBD1, 5 bases. TRBV6-7 is filed as an ORF, its function uncertain. Trimming shortened V by 7 bases and J by 4 bases, and 19 bases separated the two germline ends. This CDR3 has 15 amino acids. The DNA of the CDR3 is TGTGCCAGCAAGAAGTACAGGAGCCCCCCCTATGGCTACACCTTC. Residues: CASKKYRSPPYGYTF.

V and J are TRBV28 and TRBJ1-2, with D unclear. CDR1 and CDR2 from the germline V gene are MDHEN and SYDVKM. The CDR3 sequence is 12 residues long. Trimming took 5 bases from V and 4 from J, leaving 8 bases between them. The CDR3 bases are TGTGCCAGCAGTATCGCAGTCTATGGCTACACCTTC. Its protein product is CASSIAVYGYTF.

Ten or more counts support this clone. The gene calls are TRBV12-3 or TRBV12-4 and TRBJ2-7; no firm D call. V lost 5 bases and J lost 5, with 13 bases in between. The CDR3 length is 13 residues. The CDR3 coding sequence is TGTGCCAGCAGTCCCACAAGTATCCACGAGCAGTACTTC. It is translated as CASSPTSIHEQYF.

The V call is TRBV7-8, the J call TRBJ2-1, with D possibly TRBD2 on 5 matching bases. Germline loops: CDR1 SGHVS, CDR2 FQNEAQ. The V end was cut by 0 bases, the J end by 3 bases, with 15 bases between. CDR3 length: 17 residues. The CDR3: CASSLAKGGLDYNEQFF. The DNA of the CDR3 is TGTGCCAGCAGCTTAGCGAAGGGCGGGCTAGACTACAATGAGCAGTTCTTC.

This clone was seen a few times. The chain is built from TRBV4-3 and TRBJ1-4; D is undetermined. Germline V lookup: CDR1 LGHNA, CDR2 YSLEER. Trimming cost V 2 bases and J 5 bases, with 12 bases left between them. The CDR3 consists of 15 residues. The CDR3 loop is CASSQLLLPNEKLFF. In DNA, the CDR3 is TGCGCCAGCAGCCAACTACTACTTCCCAATGAAAAACTGTTTTTT.

The chain is built from TRBV3-1 (or the pseudogene TRBV3-2) and TRBJ1-2; 9 bases map to TRBD1. This CDR3 has 15 residues. Losses at the gene ends were 3 bases for V and 7 bases for J; bases not matched to a gene: 9. Germline CDR1 and CDR2: LGHDT and YNNKEL (reference sequence). The CDR3: CASSQGDRVVRGYTF. DNA of the CDR3: TGTGCCAGCAGCCAGGGGGACAGGGTGGTTCGTGGCTACACCTTC.

The chain combines TRBV6-6 with TRBJ2-7; possibly TRBD1 for D (5 bases). The CDR3 covers 14 residues. The V gene's germline CDR1 is MNHNY and CDR2 SVGAGI (reference sequence). V was cut by 4 bases and J by 6 bases, with 16 bases left in between. As DNA, the CDR3 is TGTGCCAGCAGTTCAGGGAAGGGGCCTCGCGAGCAGTACTTC. It is translated as CASSSGKGPREQYF.

In its sample, this clone was seen a few times. CDR3: CASSLKPWQGLRTSYEQYF. CDR3 coding DNA: TGTGCCAGCAGTTTAAAGCCATGGCAGGGCCTAAGGACTAGCTACGAGCAGTACTTC. This sequence joins TRBV27 and TRBJ2-7, with 7 bases aligning to TRBD2. Germline CDR1 and CDR2: MNHEY and SMNVEV (reference sequence). The CDR3 has 19 amino acids. V dropped 2 bases and J dropped 3; count of bases not matched to a gene: 19.

CDR3 sequence: CASSERGLGFYGYTF. CDR3 in DNA: TGTGCCAGCAGTGAGCGAGGGTTGGGTTTCTATGGCTACACCTTC. The rearrangement links TRBV2 to TRBJ1-2; D unresolved. The CDR3 is 15 amino acids. Germline loops: CDR1 SNHLY, CDR2 FYNNEI. V was pared by 3 bases and J by 4 bases, with 15 bases between.

The J gene is TRBJ1-5, the V gene TRBV19; possibly TRBD1 for D (6 bases). Germline-derived CDR1 and CDR2 are LNHDA and SQIVND (reference sequence). The CDR3 contains 16 residues. The germline V and J ends were trimmed by 3 bases and 0 bases, with 12 bases remaining between them. The CDR3, as DNA: TGTGCCAGTAGTATCACAGGGACCTTTAGCAATCAGCCCCAGCATTTT. It is translated as CASSITGTFSNQPQHF.

The V gene is TRBV12-3 or TRBV12-4, the J gene TRBJ1-2, with D maybe TRBD1 (5 bases). The CDR3 is made up of 13 amino acids. Trimming cost V 3 bases and J 2 bases, with 7 bases left between them. DNA for the CDR3: TGTGCCAGCAGTTTTCAGGGCAACTATGGCTACACCTTC. Translation: CASSFQGNYGYTF.

The genes are TRBV12-3 or TRBV12-4 and TRBJ2-3; D is perhaps TRBD2 (6 bases). V lost 3 bases and J lost 7, with 11 bases in between. This CDR3 contains 13 residues. The CDR3 loop is CASSFGGAHTQYF. The CDR3 coding sequence is TGTGCCAGCAGTTTCGGAGGGGCTCATACGCAGTATTTT.

The chain has TRBV10-2 and TRBJ2-7; D is ambiguous. CDR3 length: 15 amino acids. Trimming removed 5 bases at V and 2 bases at J, with 16 bases between. Germline V gene sequence: CDR1 WSHSY, CDR2 SAAADI. CDR3 sequence reads: CASSRPSSPAYEQYF. The CDR3 DNA reads TGCGCCAGCAGTCGTCCGTCCAGTCCTGCCTACGAGCAGTACTTC.

This sequence joins TRBV6-5 and TRBJ1-2; 8 bases line up with TRBD1. CDR1 is MNHEY, CDR2 SVGAGI, per germline. The CDR3 covers 13 residues. Trimming removed 4 bases from V and 7 bases from J; junction bases left unmatched: 5. CDR3 sequence reads: CASSLTGVGGYTF. The CDR3 DNA follows: TGTGCCAGCAGTTTGACAGGGGTCGGTGGCTACACCTTC.

This chain links TRBV5-6 with TRBJ2-2, with D unclear. Germline V lookup: CDR1 SGHDT, CDR2 YYEEEE. This CDR3 comprises 12 residues. V gave up 1 base and J gave up 5 bases, with 3 bases separating them. The CDR3 protein is CASSLPTGELFF. In DNA, the CDR3 is TGTGCCAGCAGCTTGCCTACCGGGGAGCTGTTTTTT. The entire variable domain, with the rest obtained from reference TRBV5-6 and TRBJ2-2, is as follows: DAGVTQSPTHLIKTRGQQVTLRCSPKSGHDTVSWYQQALGQGPQFIFQYYEEEERQRGNFPDRFSGHQFPNYSSELNVNALLLGDSALYLCASSLPTGELFFGEGSRLTVL.

The V gene is TRBV24-1, the J gene TRBJ2-3, with D perhaps matching TRBD1 (6 bases). The length of the CDR3 is 16 residues. The germline V gene has CDR1 KGHDR and CDR2 SFDVKD. The ends were cut back, 7 bases at V and 2 bases at J, with 18 bases in the middle. This chain's CDR3 is CATSNRAATHTDTQYF. The CDR3, as DNA: TGTGCCACCAGCAACAGGGCCGCCACACACACAGATACGCAGTATTTT.

This clone has just a few counts. The chain recombines TRBV10-2 with TRBJ2-1; D is ambiguous. V dropped 10 bases and J dropped 3 bases, with 13 bases sitting between them. The CDR3 totals 13 residues. Germline V CDR1 and CDR2: WSHSY, SAAADI. The CDR3 region is CATSDTSYNEQFF. The DNA for the CDR3 is TGCGCCACCTCCGACACCAGCTACAATGAGCAGTTCTTC.

CDR3 nucleotide sequence: TGTGCCAGCAGCGGAATCCCGTGGACAGGGGGTTACGAGCAGTACTTC. Amino acids: CASSGIPWTGGYEQYF. The chain couples TRBV3-1 (or the pseudogene TRBV3-2) to TRBJ2-7; TRBD1 agrees at 10 bases. The V gene's germline CDR1 is LGHDT and CDR2 YNNKEL (reference sequence). V trimming: 5 bases; J trimming: 4 bases; junction bases outside the gene matches: 11. The CDR3 is 16 residues long.

J is TRBJ1-1 and V is TRBV6-5, with a weak D call TRBD1 (6 bases). This CDR3 comprises 13 residues. V was trimmed by 7 bases and J by 10 bases, leaving 19 bases between them. CDR1 and CDR2 from the germline V gene are MNHEY and SVGAGI. The CDR3 DNA is TGTGCCAGCACTACAGGGTCCAGACAAAGAGCTTTCTTT. This sequence encodes CASTTGSRQRAFF.

This rearrangement joins TRBV27 to TRBJ2-4; perhaps TRBD2 as D (5 bases). Germline-derived CDR1 and CDR2 are MNHEY and SMNVEV (reference sequence). This CDR3 spans 14 amino acids. V dropped 2 bases and J dropped 9 bases, with 14 bases sitting between them. As DNA, the CDR3 is TGTGCCAGCAGTTTAGGGGTGGGCCGGGGCATTCAGTACTTC. Protein: CASSLGVGRGIQYF.

The V gene is TRBV3-1 (or the pseudogene TRBV3-2), the J gene TRBJ2-2; D remains unclear. This CDR3 region has 13 residues. The germline V and J ends were trimmed by 4 bases and 5 bases, with 8 bases remaining between them. Per the germline V gene, CDR1 is LGHDT and CDR2 is YNNKEL (reference sequence). The CDR3 is CASSPTVTGELFF. CDR3 DNA: TGTGCCAGCAGCCCTACCGTTACCGGGGAGCTGTTTTTT.

This chain connects TRBV12-3 or TRBV12-4 to TRBJ1-1, with D maybe TRBD1 (6 bases). The CDR3 totals 12 residues. Trimming removed 3 bases from V and 9 bases from J, with 11 bases in between. CDR3 residues: CASSFLGQKAFF. The DNA of the CDR3 is TGTGCCAGCAGTTTTCTTGGACAGAAAGCTTTCTTT.

The V call is TRBV3-1 (or the pseudogene TRBV3-2), the J call TRBJ2-1, with 15 positions matching TRBD2. The length of the CDR3 is 16 residues. Germline trimming cut 3 bases from V and 7 bases from J; bases unmatched to any gene: 4. The germline gives CDR1 LGHDT, CDR2 YNNKEL (reference sequence). CDR3: CASSHRTSGRGNEQFF. For the CDR3, the DNA is TGTGCCAGCAGCCATAGGACTAGCGGGAGGGGGAATGAGCAGTTCTTC.